This T cell receptor (beta chain) derives from a study of blood T cell repertoires in COVID-19. Overall study context: The United States, Italy and Spain were the sources of the acute and convalescent COVID-19 samples. T cells, B-cell-depleted T cells, or PBMCs supplied cDNA or gDNA.

The CDR3 has 15 residues. Trimming took 1 base from V and 1 from J, leaving 9 bases between them. In germline, CDR1 is SGHNT, CDR2 YYREEE (reference sequence). Method: immunoSEQ multiplex PCR; TCRdb's copy keeps in-frame clones and lacks some. Found here are more than 150,000 clones, just under 90% of them singletons; the top ten hold about an eighth. This chain uses TRBV5-4 with TRBJ1-3; unclear D gene. This TCR was recovered from a woman aged 70-85 years with COVID-19, enrolled during active disease. Sequenced sample: peripheral blood. CDR3 residues: CASSLTGISGNTIYF. The CDR3, as DNA: TGTGCCAGCAGCTTGACGGGGATTTCTGGAAACACCATATATTTT.